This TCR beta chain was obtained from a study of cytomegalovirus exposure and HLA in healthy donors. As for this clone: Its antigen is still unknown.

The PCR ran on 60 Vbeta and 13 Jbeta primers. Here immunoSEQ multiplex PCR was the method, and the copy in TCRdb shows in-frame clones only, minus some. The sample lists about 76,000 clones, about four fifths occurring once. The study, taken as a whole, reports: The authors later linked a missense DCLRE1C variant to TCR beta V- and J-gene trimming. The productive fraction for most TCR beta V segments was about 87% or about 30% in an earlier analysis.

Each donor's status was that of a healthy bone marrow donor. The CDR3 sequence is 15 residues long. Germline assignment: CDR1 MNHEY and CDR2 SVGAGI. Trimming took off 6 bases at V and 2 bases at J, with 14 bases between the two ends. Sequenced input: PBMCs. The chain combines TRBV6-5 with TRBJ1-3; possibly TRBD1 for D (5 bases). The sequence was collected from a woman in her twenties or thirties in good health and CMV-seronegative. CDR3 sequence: CASSPPGFAGNTIYF. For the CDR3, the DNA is TGTGCCAGCAGCCCCCCAGGGTTCGCTGGAAACACCATATATTTT.